A selection of T cell receptor beta chains follows, all from one sample in a study of T cells in narcolepsy. These TCRs' antigens remain unknown. Profiling relied on immunoSEQ multiplex PCR, and the TCRdb table lists in-frame clones only, not all of them. The sample lists 200 to 250 clones, over 20% occurring once. Sequenced sample: cultured CD4+ T cells from cerebrospinal fluid. All receptors derive from a human donor with narcolepsy. Both conserved end residues are part of each CDR3. A D gene is named only where the DNA matches it firmly. Size values are once, few and many counts, or a class for expanded clones, and some rows have none.

v_call: TRBV4-2; j_call: TRBJ2-1; clone_size: -; d_call: TRBD2; cdr3_aa: CASSQDSLAGAYNEQFF; cdr3_nt: TGTGCCAGCAGCCAAGATTCGCTAGCGGGTGCGTACAATGAGCAGTTCTTC
v_call: TRBV11-2; j_call: TRBJ2-4; clone_size: -; d_call: -; cdr3_aa: CASSLGVRGSGDIQYF; cdr3_nt: TGTGCCAGCAGCTTAGGGGTTAGGGGGTCTGGAGACATTCAGTACTTC
v_call: TRBV7-3; j_call: TRBJ1-1; clone_size: few; d_call: -; cdr3_aa: CASSLGGKNTEAFF; cdr3_nt: TGTGCCAGCAGTCTTGGGGGGAAGAACACTGAAGCTTTCTTT
v_call: TRBV5-6; j_call: TRBJ2-5; clone_size: few; d_call: -; cdr3_aa: CASGGGRAETQYF; cdr3_nt: TGTGCCAGCGGAGGTGGCAGAGCTGAGACCCAGTACTTC
v_call: TRBV14; j_call: TRBJ2-7; clone_size: large; d_call: -; cdr3_aa: CASSRVGQISYEQYF; cdr3_nt: TGTGCCAGCAGCCGCGTGGGGCAGATATCCTACGAGCAGTACTTC
v_call: TRBV6-6; j_call: TRBJ1-1; clone_size: few; d_call: -; cdr3_aa: CASAPPRQPYTEAFF; cdr3_nt: TGTGCCAGCGCCCCCCCCCGACAGCCCTACACTGAAGCTTTCTTT
v_call: TRBV28; j_call: TRBJ2-1; clone_size: few; d_call: TRBD1; cdr3_aa: CASQTGAGGGGYNEQFF; cdr3_nt: TGTGCCAGCCAAACCGGGGCAGGGGGCGGCGGGTACAATGAGCAGTTCTTC
v_call: TRBV19; j_call: TRBJ1-1; clone_size: once; d_call: -; cdr3_aa: CASAPPRQPYTEAFF; cdr3_nt: TGTGCCAGCGCCCCCCCCCGACAGCCCTACACTGAAGCTTTCTTT
v_call: TRBV5-3; j_call: TRBJ2-7; clone_size: -; d_call: -; cdr3_aa: CASSLGVYEQYF; cdr3_nt: TGTGCCAGCAGCTTGGGTGTATACGAGCAGTACTTC
v_call: TRBV5-4; j_call: TRBJ2-7; clone_size: -; d_call: TRBD2; cdr3_aa: CASSPLVASGGPRNEQYF; cdr3_nt: TGTGCCAGCAGCCCTCTGGTGGCTAGCGGGGGGCCAAGGAACGAGCAGTACTTC
v_call: TRBV7-9; j_call: TRBJ2-7; clone_size: few; d_call: TRBD2; cdr3_aa: CASSLGRAGVYEQYF; cdr3_nt: TGTGCCAGCAGCTTAGGTCGGGCGGGAGTCTACGAGCAGTACTTC
v_call: TRBV9; j_call: TRBJ1-3; clone_size: -; d_call: -; cdr3_aa: CASSLGTPYRGNTIYF; cdr3_nt: TGTGCCAGCAGCTTAGGGACACCCTACCGTGGAAACACCATATATTTT
v_call: TRBV2; j_call: TRBJ2-1; clone_size: large; d_call: -; cdr3_aa: CASGLYNEQFF; cdr3_nt: TGTGCCAGCGGACTATACAATGAGCAGTTCTTC
v_call: TRBV19; j_call: TRBJ1-4; clone_size: hyperexpanded; d_call: TRBD1; cdr3_aa: CASSIPGQIIRDEKLFF; cdr3_nt: TGTGCCAGTAGTATACCGGGACAGATAATAAGAGATGAAAAACTGTTTTTT
v_call: TRBV27; j_call: TRBJ1-5; clone_size: once; d_call: TRBD1; cdr3_aa: CACSAWTGSGNQPQHF; cdr3_nt: TGCGCCTGCAGTGCCTGGACAGGGTCAGGTAATCAGCCCCAGCATTTT
v_call: TRBV6-7; j_call: TRBJ2-7; clone_size: -; d_call: -; cdr3_aa: CASSTPGKHEQYF; cdr3_nt: TGTGCCAGCAGTACCCCAGGGAAACACGAGCAGTACTTC
v_call: TRBV18; j_call: TRBJ1-3; clone_size: large; d_call: -; cdr3_aa: CASSGTYGNTIYF; cdr3_nt: TGTGCCAGCTCCGGGACTTATGGAAACACCATATATTTT
v_call: TRBV11-2; j_call: TRBJ2-7; clone_size: few; d_call: TRBD1; cdr3_aa: CASSSGQITKVYEQYF; cdr3_nt: TGTGCCAGCAGCTCGGGACAGATCACAAAAGTCTACGAGCAGTACTTC
v_call: TRBV15; j_call: TRBJ1-3; clone_size: -; d_call: TRBD1; cdr3_aa: CATSKVDREGNTIYF; cdr3_nt: TGTGCCACCAGCAAAGTAGACAGGGAGGGAAACACCATATATTTT
v_call: TRBV6-4; j_call: TRBJ2-2; clone_size: -; d_call: TRBD2; cdr3_aa: CASSRRQATSGSPGELFF; cdr3_nt: TGTGCCAGCAGTCGACGCCAGGCGACTAGCGGGAGTCCCGGGGAGCTGTTTTTT
v_call: TRBV7-9; j_call: TRBJ1-1; clone_size: -; d_call: -; cdr3_aa: CASSRGGGVPPINTEAFF; cdr3_nt: TGTGCCAGCAGCCGGGGAGGAGGGGTACCCCCTATTAACACTGAAGCTTTCTTT
v_call: TRBV6-1; j_call: TRBJ2-7; clone_size: -; d_call: TRBD1; cdr3_aa: CASSSTGTGGFQQYF; cdr3_nt: TGTGCCAGCAGCTCCACTGGGACAGGGGGTTTCCAGCAGTACTTC
v_call: TRBV6-4; j_call: TRBJ2-7; clone_size: few; d_call: -; cdr3_aa: CASSLMRASEEQYF; cdr3_nt: TGTGCCAGCAGTCTCATGAGGGCAAGTGAGGAGCAGTACTTC